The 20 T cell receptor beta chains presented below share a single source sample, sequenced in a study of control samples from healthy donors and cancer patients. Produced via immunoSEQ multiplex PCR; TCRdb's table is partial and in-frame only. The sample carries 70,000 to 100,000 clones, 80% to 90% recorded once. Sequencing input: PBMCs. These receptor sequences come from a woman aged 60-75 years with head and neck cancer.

CDR3 protein: CASSDRTGELFF. The DNA of the CDR3 is TGTGCCAGCAGCGACCGAACCGGGGAGCTGTTTTTT. The gene calls are TRBV12-3 or TRBV12-4 and TRBJ2-2; D uncertain. V lost 6 bases to trimming and J lost 5 bases, with 7 bases between them. The CDR3 totals 12 residues.

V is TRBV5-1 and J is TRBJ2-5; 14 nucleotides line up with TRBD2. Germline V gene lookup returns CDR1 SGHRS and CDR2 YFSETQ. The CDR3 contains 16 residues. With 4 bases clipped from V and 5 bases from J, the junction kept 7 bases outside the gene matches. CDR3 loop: CASSRGTSGSIETQYF. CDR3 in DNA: TGCGCCAGCAGCCGGGGGACTAGCGGGAGTATCGAGACCCAGTACTTC.

The CDR3 is CASDRGGTEAFF. The DNA of the CDR3 is TGTGCCAGTGACAGGGGGGGCACTGAAGCTTTCTTT. The chain carries TRBV2 and TRBJ1-1, with 9 bases fitting TRBD1. In germline, CDR1 is SNHLY, CDR2 FYNNEI. This CDR3 has 12 amino acids. The V and J ends lost 9 bases and 4 bases, in that order; junction bases with no gene match: 3.

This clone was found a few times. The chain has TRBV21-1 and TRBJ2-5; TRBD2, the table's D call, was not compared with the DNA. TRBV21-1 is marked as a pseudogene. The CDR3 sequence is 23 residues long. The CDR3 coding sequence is TGTGCCAGCAGCAAACGGGGCCGGGACAGGCTAATTTGGACTAGCGTAAAACAAGAGACCCAGTACTTC. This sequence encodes CASSKRGRDRLIWTSVKQETQYF.

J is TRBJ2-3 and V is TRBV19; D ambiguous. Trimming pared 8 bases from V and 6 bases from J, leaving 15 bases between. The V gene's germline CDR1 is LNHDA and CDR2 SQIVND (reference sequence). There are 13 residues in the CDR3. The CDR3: CASRLDPFDTQYF. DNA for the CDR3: TGTGCCAGTCGCCTCGATCCGTTCGATACGCAGTATTTT.

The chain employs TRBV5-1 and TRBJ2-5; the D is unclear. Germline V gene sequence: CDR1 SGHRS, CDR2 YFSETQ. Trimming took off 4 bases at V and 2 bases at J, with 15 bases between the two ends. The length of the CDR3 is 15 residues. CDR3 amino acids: CASSTTGLHQETQYF. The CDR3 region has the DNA TGCGCCAGCAGCACCACGGGCCTACATCAAGAGACCCAGTACTTC.

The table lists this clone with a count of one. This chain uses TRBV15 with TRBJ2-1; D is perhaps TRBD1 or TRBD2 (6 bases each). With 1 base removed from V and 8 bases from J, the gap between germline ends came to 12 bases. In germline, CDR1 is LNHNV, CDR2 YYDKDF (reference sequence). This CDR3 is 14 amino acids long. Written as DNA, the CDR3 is TGTGCCACCAGCAGAGCTTATGGGGGGCATGAGCAGTTCTTC. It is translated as CATSRAYGGHEQFF.

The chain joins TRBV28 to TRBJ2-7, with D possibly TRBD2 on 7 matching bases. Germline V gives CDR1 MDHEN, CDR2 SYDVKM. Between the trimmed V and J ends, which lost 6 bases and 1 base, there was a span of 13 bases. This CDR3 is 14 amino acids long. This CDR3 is CASRPRGGSYEQYF. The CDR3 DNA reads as TGTGCCAGCAGACCGAGGGGGGGTTCCTACGAGCAGTACTTC.

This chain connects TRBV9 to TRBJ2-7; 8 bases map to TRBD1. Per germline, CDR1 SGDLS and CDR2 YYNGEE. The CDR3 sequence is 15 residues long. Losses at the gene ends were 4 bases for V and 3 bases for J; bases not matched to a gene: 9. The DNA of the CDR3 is TGTGCCAGCAGCCCCCGGGCAGGGGGCGTCTACGAGCAGTACTTC. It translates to CASSPRAGGVYEQYF.

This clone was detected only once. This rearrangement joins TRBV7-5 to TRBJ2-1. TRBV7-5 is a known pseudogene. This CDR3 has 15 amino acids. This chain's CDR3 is CVRSLEILTYNEQFF. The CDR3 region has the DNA TGTGTCAGAAGCTTAGAGATTCTCACCTACAATGAGCAGTTCTTC.

In DNA form, the CDR3 reads TGTGCCAGCAGCTTAGCAGGGCTTGAAGCTTTCTTT. It translates to CASSLAGLEAFF. The chain has TRBV5-6 and TRBJ1-1; TRBD1 is a possible D gene (5 bases). CDR3 length equals 12 residues. The V and J ends lost 2 bases and 7 bases respectively, with 9 bases between them. Germline CDR1 is SGHDT and CDR2 is YYEEEE.

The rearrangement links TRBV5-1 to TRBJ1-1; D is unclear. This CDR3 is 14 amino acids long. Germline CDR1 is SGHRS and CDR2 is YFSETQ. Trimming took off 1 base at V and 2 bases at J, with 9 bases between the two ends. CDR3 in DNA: TGCGCCAGCAGCTTGACAACAGATAACACTGAAGCTTTCTTT. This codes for CASSLTTDNTEAFF. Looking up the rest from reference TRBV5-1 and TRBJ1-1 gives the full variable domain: KAGVTQTPRYLIKTRGQQVTLSCSPISGHRSVSWYQQTPGQGLQFLFEYFSETQRNKGNFPGRFSGRQFSNSRSEMNVSTLELGDSALYLCASSLTTDNTEAFFGQGTRLTVV.

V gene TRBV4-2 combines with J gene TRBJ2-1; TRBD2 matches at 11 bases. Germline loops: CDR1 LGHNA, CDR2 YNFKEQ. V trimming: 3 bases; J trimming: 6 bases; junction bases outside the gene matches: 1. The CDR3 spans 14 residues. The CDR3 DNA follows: TGTGCCAGCAGCCATCTAGCGGGAGGCAATGAGCAGTTCTTC. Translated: CASSHLAGGNEQFF.

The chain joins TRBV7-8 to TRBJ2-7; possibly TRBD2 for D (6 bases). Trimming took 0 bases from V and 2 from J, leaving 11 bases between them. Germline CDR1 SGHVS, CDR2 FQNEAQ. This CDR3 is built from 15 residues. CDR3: CASSLASSGAYEQYF. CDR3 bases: TGTGCCAGCAGCTTAGCGTCGTCGGGGGCCTACGAGCAGTACTTC. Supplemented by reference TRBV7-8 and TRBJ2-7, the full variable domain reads GAGVSQSPRYKVAKRGQDVALRCDPISGHVSLFWYQQALGQGPEFLTYFQNEAQLDKSGLPSDRFFAERPEGSVSTLKIQRTQQEDSAVYLCASSLASSGAYEQYFGPGTRLTVT.

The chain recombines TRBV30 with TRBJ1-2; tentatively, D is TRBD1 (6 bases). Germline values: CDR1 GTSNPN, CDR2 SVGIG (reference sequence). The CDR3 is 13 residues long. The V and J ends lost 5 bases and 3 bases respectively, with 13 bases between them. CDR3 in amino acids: CAWQGMKDYGYTF. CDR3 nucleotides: TGTGCCTGGCAGGGGATGAAAGACTATGGCTACACCTTC.

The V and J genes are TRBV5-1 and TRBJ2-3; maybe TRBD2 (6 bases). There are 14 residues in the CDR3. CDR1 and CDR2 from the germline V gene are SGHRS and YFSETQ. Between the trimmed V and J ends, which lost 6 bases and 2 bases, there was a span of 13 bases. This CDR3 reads CASKRGGVTDTQYF. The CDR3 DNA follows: TGCGCCAGCAAACGAGGCGGGGTCACAGATACGCAGTATTTT.

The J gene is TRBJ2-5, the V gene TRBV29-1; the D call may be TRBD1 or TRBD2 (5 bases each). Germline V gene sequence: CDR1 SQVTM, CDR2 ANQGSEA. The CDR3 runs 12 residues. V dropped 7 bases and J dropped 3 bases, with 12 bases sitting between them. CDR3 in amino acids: CSALGVEETQYF. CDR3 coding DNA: TGCAGCGCCCTGGGGGTTGAAGAGACCCAGTACTTC.

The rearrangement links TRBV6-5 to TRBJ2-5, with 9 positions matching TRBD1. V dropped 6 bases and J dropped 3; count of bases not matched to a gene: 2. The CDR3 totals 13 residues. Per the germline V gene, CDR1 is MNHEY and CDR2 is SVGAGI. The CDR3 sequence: CASRGQGKETQYF. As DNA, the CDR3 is TGTGCCAGCAGGGGACAGGGTAAAGAGACCCAGTACTTC.

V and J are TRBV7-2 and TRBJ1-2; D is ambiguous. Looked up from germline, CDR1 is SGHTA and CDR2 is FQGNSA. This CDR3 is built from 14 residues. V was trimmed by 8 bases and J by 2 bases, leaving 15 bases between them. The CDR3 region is CASGRRALNYGYTF. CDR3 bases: TGTGCCAGCGGACGGAGGGCTTTAAACTATGGCTACACCTTC.

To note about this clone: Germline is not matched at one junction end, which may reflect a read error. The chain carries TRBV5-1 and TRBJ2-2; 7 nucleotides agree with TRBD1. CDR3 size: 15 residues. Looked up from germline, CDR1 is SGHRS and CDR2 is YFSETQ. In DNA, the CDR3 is TGCGCCAGCAGCTTGGAGGGGGCAGGCACCGGGGAGATGTTTTTT. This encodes CASSLEGAGTGEMFF.